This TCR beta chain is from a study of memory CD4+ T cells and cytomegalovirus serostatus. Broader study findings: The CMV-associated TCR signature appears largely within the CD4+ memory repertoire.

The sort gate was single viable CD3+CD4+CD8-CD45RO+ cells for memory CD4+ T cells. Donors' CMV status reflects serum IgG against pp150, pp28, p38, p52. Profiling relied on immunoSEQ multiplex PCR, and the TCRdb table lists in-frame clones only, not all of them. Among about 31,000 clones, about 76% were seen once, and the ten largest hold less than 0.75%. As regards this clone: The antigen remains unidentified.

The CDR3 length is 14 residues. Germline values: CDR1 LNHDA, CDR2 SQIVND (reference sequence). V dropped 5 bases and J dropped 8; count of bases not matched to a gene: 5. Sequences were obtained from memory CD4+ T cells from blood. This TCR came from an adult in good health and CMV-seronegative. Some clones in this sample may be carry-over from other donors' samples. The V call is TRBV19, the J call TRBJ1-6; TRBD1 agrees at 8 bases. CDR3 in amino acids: CASSSGQGYSPLHF. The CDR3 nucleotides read TGTGCCAGTAGTTCCGGACAGGGTTATTCACCCCTCCACTTT. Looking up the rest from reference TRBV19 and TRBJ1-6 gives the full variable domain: DGGITQSPKYLFRKEGQNVTLSCEQNLNHDAMYWYRQDPGQGLRLIYYSQIVNDFQKGDIAEGYSVSREKKESFPLTVTSAQKNPTAFYLCASSSGQGYSPLHFGNGTRLTVT.